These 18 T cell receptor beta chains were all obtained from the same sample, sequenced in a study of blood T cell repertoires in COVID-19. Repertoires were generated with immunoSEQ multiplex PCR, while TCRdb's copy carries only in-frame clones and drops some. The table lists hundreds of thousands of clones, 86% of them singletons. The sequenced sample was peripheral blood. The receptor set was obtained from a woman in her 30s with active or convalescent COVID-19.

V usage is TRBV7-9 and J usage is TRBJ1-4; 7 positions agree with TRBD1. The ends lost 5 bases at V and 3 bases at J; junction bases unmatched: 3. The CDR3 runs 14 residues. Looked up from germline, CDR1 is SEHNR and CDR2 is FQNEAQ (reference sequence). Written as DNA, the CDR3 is TGTGCCAGCAGCCCGGGACAGCCTAATGAAAAACTGTTTTTT. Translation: CASSPGQPNEKLFF.

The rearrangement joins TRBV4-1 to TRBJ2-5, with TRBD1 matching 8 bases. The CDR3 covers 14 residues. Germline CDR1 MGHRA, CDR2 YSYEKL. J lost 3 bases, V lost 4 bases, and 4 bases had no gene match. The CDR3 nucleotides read TGCGCCAGCAGCCGGGTGACAGGGGAAGAGACCCAGTACTTC. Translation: CASSRVTGEETQYF.

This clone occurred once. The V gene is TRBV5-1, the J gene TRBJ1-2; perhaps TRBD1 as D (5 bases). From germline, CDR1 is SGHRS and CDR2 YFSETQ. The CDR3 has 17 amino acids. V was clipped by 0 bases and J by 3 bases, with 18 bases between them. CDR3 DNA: TGCGCCAGCAGCTTGGACTGGGGGGTTTTTCAGTACTATGGCTACACCTTC. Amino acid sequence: CASSLDWGVFQYYGYTF.

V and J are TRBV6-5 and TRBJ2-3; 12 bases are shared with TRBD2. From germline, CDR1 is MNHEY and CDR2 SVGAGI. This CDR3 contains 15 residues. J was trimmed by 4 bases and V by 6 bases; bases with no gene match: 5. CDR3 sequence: CASSSSGGGSDTQYF. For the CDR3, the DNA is TGTGCCAGCAGCTCTAGCGGGGGGGGATCAGATACGCAGTATTTT.

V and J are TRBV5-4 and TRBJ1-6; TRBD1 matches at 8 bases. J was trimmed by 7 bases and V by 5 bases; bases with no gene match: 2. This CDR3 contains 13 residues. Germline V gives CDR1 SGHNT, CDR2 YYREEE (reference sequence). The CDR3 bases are TGTGCCAGCAGGACAGGGGAGAATTCACCCCTCCACTTT. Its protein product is CASRTGENSPLHF.

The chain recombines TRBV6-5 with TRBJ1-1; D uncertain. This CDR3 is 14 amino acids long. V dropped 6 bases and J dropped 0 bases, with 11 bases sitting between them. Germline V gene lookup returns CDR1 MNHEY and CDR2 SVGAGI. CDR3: CASSLRSMNTEAFF. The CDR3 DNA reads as TGTGCCAGCAGCCTGAGGAGTATGAACACTGAAGCTTTCTTT.

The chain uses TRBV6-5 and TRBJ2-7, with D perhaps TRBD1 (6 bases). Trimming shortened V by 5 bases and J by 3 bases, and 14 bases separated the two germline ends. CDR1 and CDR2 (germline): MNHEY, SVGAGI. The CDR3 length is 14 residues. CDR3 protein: CASSPGHLVYEQYF. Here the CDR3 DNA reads TGTGCCAGCAGTCCGGGACACCTAGTCTACGAGCAGTACTTC.

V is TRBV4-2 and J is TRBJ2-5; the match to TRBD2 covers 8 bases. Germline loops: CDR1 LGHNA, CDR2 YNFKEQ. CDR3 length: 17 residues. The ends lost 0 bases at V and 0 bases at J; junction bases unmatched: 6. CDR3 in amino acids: CASSQDRASGYQETQYF. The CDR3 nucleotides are TGTGCCAGCAGCCAAGATCGGGCTAGCGGGTACCAAGAGACCCAGTACTTC.

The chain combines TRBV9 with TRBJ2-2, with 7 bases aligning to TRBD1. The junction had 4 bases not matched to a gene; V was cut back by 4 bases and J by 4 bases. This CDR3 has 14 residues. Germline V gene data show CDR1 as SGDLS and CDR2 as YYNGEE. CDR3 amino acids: CASSTRQGTGELFF. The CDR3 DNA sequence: TGTGCCAGCAGCACCCGACAGGGCACCGGGGAGCTGTTTTTT.

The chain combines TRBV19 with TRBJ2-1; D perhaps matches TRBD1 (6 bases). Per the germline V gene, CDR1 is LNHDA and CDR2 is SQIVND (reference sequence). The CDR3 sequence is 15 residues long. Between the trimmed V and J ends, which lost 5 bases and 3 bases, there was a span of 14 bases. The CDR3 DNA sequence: TGTGCCAGTAGTCCCCCTGGACAGTTCTACAATGAGCAGTTCTTC. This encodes CASSPPGQFYNEQFF.

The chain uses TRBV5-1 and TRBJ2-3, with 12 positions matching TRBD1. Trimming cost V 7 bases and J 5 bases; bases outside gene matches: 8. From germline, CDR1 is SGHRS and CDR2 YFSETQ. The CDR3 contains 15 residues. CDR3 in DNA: TGCGCCAGCCGGGACAGGGGGCGCGTCGGAGATACGCAGTATTTT. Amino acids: CASRDRGRVGDTQYF.

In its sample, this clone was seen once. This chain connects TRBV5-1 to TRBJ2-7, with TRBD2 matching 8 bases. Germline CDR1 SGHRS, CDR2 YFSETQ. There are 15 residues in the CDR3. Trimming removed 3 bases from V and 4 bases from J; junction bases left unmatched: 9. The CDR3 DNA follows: TGCGCCAGCAGCTGGGGACTAGGAGGGGGATACGAGCAGTACTTC. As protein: CASSWGLGGGYEQYF.

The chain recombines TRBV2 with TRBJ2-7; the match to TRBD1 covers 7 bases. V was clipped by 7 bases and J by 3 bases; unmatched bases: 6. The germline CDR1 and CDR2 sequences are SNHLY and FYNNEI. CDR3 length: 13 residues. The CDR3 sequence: CASKGALDYEQYF. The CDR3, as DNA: TGTGCCAGCAAGGGGGCCTTGGACTACGAGCAGTACTTC.

CDR3 region: CASSGSGYTF. The DNA for the CDR3 is TGTGCCTCCTCAGGGTCTGGCTACACCTTC. The V and J genes are TRBV30 and TRBJ1-2; D might be TRBD1 (5 bases). The CDR3 has 10 residues. Germline CDR1 and CDR2: GTSNPN and SVGIG (reference sequence). Trimming removed 7 bases at V and 7 bases at J, with 10 bases between.

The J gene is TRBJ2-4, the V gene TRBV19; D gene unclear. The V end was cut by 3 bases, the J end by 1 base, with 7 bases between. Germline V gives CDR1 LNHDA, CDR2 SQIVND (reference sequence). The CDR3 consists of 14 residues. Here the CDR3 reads CASSISSAKNIQYF. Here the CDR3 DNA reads TGTGCCAGTAGTATTTCTTCGGCCAAAAACATTCAGTACTTC.

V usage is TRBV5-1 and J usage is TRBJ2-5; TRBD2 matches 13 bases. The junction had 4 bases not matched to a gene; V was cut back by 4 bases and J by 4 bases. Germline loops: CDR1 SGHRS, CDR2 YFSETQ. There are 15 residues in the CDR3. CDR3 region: CASSPGLAGAETQYF. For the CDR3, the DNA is TGCGCCAGCAGCCCCGGACTAGCGGGGGCAGAGACCCAGTACTTC.

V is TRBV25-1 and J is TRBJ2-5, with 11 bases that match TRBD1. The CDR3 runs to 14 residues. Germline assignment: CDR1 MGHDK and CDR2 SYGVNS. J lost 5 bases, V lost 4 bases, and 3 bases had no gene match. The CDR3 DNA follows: TGTGCCAGCAGTGCCGGACAGGGGGCGGAGACCCAGTACTTC. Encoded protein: CASSAGQGAETQYF. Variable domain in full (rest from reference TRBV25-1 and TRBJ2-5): EADIYQTPRYLVIGTGKKITLECSQTMGHDKMYWYQQDPGMELHLIHYSYGVNSTEKGDLSSESTVSRIRTEHFPLTLESARPSHTSQYLCASSAGQGAETQYFGPGTRLLVL.

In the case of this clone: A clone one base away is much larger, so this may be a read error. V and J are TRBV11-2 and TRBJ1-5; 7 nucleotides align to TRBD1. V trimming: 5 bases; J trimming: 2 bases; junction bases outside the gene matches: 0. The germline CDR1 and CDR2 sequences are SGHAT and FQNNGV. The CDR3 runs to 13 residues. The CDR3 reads CASSGTGNQPQHF. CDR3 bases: TGTGCCAGCAGCGGGACAGGCAATCAGCCCCAGCATTTT.